Listed below are T cell receptor beta chains from one sample, sequenced in a study of T-cell memory formation after mild COVID-19. TCRdb processed the 5' RACE reads anew with MiXCR; each CDR3 protein has one entry. The sample holds hundreds of thousands of distinct CDR3 sequences, more than 20% seen once. Sequencing was carried out using PBMCs or a T cell subset sorted from them (not recorded which). The receptors shown here come from a man between 18 and 29 years old who had mild COVID-19 (a few samples of this study predate the infection). Cell type and time point are not known. Each CDR3 is given without its conserved first and last residue. A D gene is named only where the DNA matches it firmly. Size is omitted from some rows. Given values are once, few, many or a class for expanded clones.

V gene	J gene	D gene	clone size	CDR3 protein
TRBV7-9	TRBJ2-3	-	few	ASSLVPGANSKPARPTDTQY
TRBV5-1	TRBJ2-1	TRBD2	-	ASTAGDYNEQF
TRBV5-1	TRBJ1-3	-	-	ASSLTVAGGSGNTIY
TRBV4-1	TRBJ1-2	-	-	ASSEAQNSYGYT
TRBV12-3/TRBV12-4	TRBJ1-6	TRBD1	few	ASSRGGAFGSPLH
TRBV7-9	TRBJ2-2	-	-	ASSLFGPGTGELF
TRBV9	TRBJ1-5	-	-	ASSVAPSGDQPQH
TRBV12-3/TRBV12-4	TRBJ2-7	-	many	ASSPTGTSYEQY
TRBV18	TRBJ2-3	-	few	ASSPPSDGDTQY
TRBV5-1	TRBJ2-5	-	few	ASSIGRKETQY
TRBV6-2/TRBV6-3	TRBJ1-1	TRBD1	few	ASSWGQGATEAF
TRBV7-9	TRBJ2-5	TRBD1	-	ASSHSGTGVETQY
TRBV6-1	TRBJ1-2	-	-	ASSDTGKVSGYT
TRBV4-2	TRBJ2-7	-	-	ASSQDPPAGEQY
TRBV7-9	TRBJ2-3	-	many	ASSLVGPKGIDTQY
TRBV9	TRBJ2-3	-	-	ASSDLAPRGTQY
TRBV7-9	TRBJ2-2	-	-	ASSLGQSYTGELF
TRBV5-6	TRBJ2-7	-	few	ASSKGSFVSHEQY
TRBV6-2/TRBV6-3	TRBJ2-2	TRBD1	-	ASTTGAGELF
TRBV12-3/TRBV12-4	TRBJ2-6	-	few	ASSLAPDPLDLGGANVLT
TRBV6-2/TRBV6-3	TRBJ2-2	-	-	ASSRDGNTGELF
TRBV6-5	TRBJ1-2	-	few	ASSYRGGNYGYT
TRBV20-1	TRBJ1-3	-	many	SAREGSSGNTIY
TRBV6-5	TRBJ2-2	-	-	ASSYGGARTGELF
TRBV4-2	TRBJ2-1	-	many	ASSRRSRGEGSNEQF
TRBV7-3	TRBJ1-2	TRBD1	-	ASSQAPGTGNYGYT
TRBV12-3/TRBV12-4	TRBJ2-5	-	-	ASSWSTLGETQY
TRBV6-6	TRBJ2-2	-	-	ASSHWTPPNTGELF
TRBV12-3/TRBV12-4	TRBJ1-5	-	-	ASRPGTSVGPQH
TRBV5-1	TRBJ2-4	-	-	ASSTDSWNIQY
TRBV4-3	TRBJ2-7	-	few	ASSQDWSFGEQY